A single sample gave rise to the 5 T cell receptor beta chains below, sequenced in a study of read filtering for tumor transcriptome and immune sequencing. This library used roughly 400 ng RNA and molecular barcoded adaptors spanning alpha/delta and beta/gamma chains. Each CDR3 protein is one row after TCRdb ran MiXCR on the reads. The data contain around 60,000 distinct CDR3 sequences, under 20% of them seen just once; the ten biggest clones take up about an eighth. The sequencing input was a population of CD138-negative cells sorted from bone marrow. These receptors were taken from a donor at least 40 years old with multiple myeloma.

This clonotype has at least ten counts. This chain links TRBV28 with TRBJ2-7; 9 bases line up with TRBD1. The CDR3 length is 12 residues. The V gene's germline CDR1 is MDHEN and CDR2 SYDVKM. J lost 7 bases, V lost 2 bases, and 0 bases had no gene match. CDR3 DNA: TGTGCCAGCAGTTTAGACAGGGGGGAGCAGTACTTC. Its translation: CASSLDRGEQYF.

Ten or more counts support this clonotype. The rearrangement joins TRBV5-1 to TRBJ2-7; 10 bases fit TRBD2. CDR3 length: 16 residues. Germline V gene data show CDR1 as SGHRS and CDR2 as YFSETQ. Unmatched junction bases numbered 11, after V lost 3 bases and J lost 5 bases. CDR3 DNA sequence: TGCGCCAGCAGCTCGCTTCCTAGCGGGAGCAATAACGAGCAGTACTTC. Protein product: CASSSLPSGSNNEQYF.

The sample holds many counts of this clonotype. V and J are TRBV7-2 and TRBJ2-1; TRBD1 agrees at 9 bases. There are 16 residues in the CDR3. The junction had 6 bases not matched to a gene; V was cut back by 6 bases and J by 0 bases. CDR1 is SGHTA, CDR2 FQGNSA, per germline. CDR3 sequence (DNA): TGTGCCAGCAGTCTCCAGACAGGGGGCTCCTACAATGAGCAGTTCTTC. Protein: CASSLQTGGSYNEQFF.

The chain couples TRBV6-1 to TRBJ2-3; D possibly corresponds to TRBD1 (6 bases). The V end lost 3 bases, the J end lost 0 bases, and 13 bases lay between the germline ends. CDR1 and CDR2 from the germline V gene are MNHNS and SASEGT. The CDR3 totals 16 residues. CDR3 amino acids: CASSDRLGASTDTQYF. CDR3 in DNA: TGTGCCAGCAGTGATCGGTTGGGGGCGAGCACAGATACGCAGTATTTT.

There are many counts of this clonotype. The V call is TRBV20-1, the J call TRBJ2-5; 15 bases align to TRBD2. The junction had 9 bases not matched to a gene; V was cut back by 2 bases and J by 5 bases. CDR3 length: 17 amino acids. Germline CDR1 reads DFQATT; CDR2 reads SNEGSKA (reference sequence). The CDR3 nucleotides are TGCAGTGCTAGATCGGGGACTAGCGGGGGGCCCCGGGAGACCCAGTACTTC. Amino acids: CSARSGTSGGPRETQYF.